This entry concerns a single TCR beta chain. Germline V lookup: CDR1 MNHEY, CDR2 SVGAGI. Trimming took 7 bases from V and 5 from J, leaving 12 bases between them. The CDR3 loop spans 12 amino acids. This sample stems from a study of blood T cell repertoires in COVID-19. In the original workflow: From reference gene primer amplification, estimates of nucleated cell counts were derived. Only in-frame clones appear in the TCRdb table, and some are missing; sequencing was by immunoSEQ multiplex PCR. The V and J calls and the clone size are those of that table, but D and trimming were determined from the DNA. The table includes some 240,000 clones, 80% to 85% detected once.

The chain employs TRBV6-5 and TRBJ2-7, with TRBD2 as a possible D gene (6 bases). The source is a middle-aged woman who had recovered from COVID-19. Sequenced material: peripheral blood. The CDR3 DNA follows: TGTGCCAGCAAGTTACGCGGGGACGAGCAGTACTTC. Amino acids: CASKLRGDEQYF.